The entry below gives a single TCR beta chain sequence along with its context. V was clipped by 8 bases and J by 2 bases; unmatched bases: 3. Germline V lookup: CDR1 MNHEY, CDR2 SMNVEV (reference sequence). The CDR3 has 12 amino acids. This specimen belongs to a study of blood T cell repertoires in COVID-19. As for the study in general: From the United States, Italy and Spain came samples of acute and convalescent COVID-19.

Authors' methods: From reference gene primer amplification, estimates of nucleated cell counts were derived. The protocol was immunoSEQ multiplex PCR, while the TCRdb copy is restricted to in-frame clones and leaves out a portion. The D gene and trimming were derived from the DNA, and the V and J assignments and clone size from that table. The sample has around 130,000 clones, 75% to 90% seen once. The sequenced sample was peripheral blood. The chain links TRBV27 to TRBJ2-7; TRBD2 matches at 7 bases. The sequence derives from a man in his sixties or seventies with active or convalescent COVID-19. This CDR3 reads CASGRATYEQYF. CDR3 nucleotides: TGTGCCAGCGGGAGGGCGACCTACGAGCAGTACTTC.